The TCR beta chain under discussion was sequenced for a study of blood T cells in healthy people across ages. Study results and limitations: CMV infection status of these donors was not known. Among T cells, TCR beta diversity per million cells dropped roughly linearly as age rose.

The sample holds a few counts of this clonotype. The antigen is not known. With a J-beta primer mix and a sample-barcoded 5' primer, a second PCR ran about 6 to 11 cycles. From each sample, at least 3 million paired-end reads containing CDR3 were obtained. TCRdb redid the calling of the 5' RACE reads with MiXCR, one entry per CDR3 protein. Seen here are 500,000 to 600,000 distinct CDR3 sequences, 25% to 30% observed once, and the top ten hold about 18%. The germline gives CDR1 SGHDT, CDR2 YYEEEE. The CDR3 has 14 amino acids. V was cut by 4 bases and J by 0 bases, with 8 bases left in between. The rearrangement joins TRBV5-6 to TRBJ1-5, with D tentatively TRBD1 (6 bases). Sequencing was done on a sample of blood. The sequence came from a woman in her sixties or seventies in good health. CDR3 sequence reads: CASSRRGSNQPQHF. DNA of the CDR3: TGTGCCAGCAGCCGCAGGGGTAGCAATCAGCCCCAGCATTTT. Complete variable domain (other parts from reference TRBV5-6 and TRBJ1-5): DAGVTQSPTHLIKTRGQQVTLRCSPKSGHDTVSWYQQALGQGPQFIFQYYEEEERQRGNFPDRFSGHQFPNYSSELNVNALLLGDSALYLCASSRRGSNQPQHFGDGTRLSIL.